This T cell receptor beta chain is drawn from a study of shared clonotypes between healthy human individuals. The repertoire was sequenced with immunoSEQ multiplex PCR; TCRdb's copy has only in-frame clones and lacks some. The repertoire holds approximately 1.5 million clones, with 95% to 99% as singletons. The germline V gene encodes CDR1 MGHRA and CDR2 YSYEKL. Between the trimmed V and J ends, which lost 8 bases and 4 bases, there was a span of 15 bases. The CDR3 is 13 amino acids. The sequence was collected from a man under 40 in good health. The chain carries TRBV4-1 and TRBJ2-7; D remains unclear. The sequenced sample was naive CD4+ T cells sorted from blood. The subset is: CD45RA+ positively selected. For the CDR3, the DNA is TGCGCCAGCGCCCGATCCGAAATTTACGAGCAGTACTTC. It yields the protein CASARSEIYEQYF.